This T cell receptor beta chain was identified during a study of glioma-infiltrating T cells after dendritic cell vaccination. Whole-study context: Between the early 2000s and the early 2010s, patients got autologous tumor lysate-pulsed dendritic cell vaccines. Dendritic cells derived from monocytes and pulsed with autologous tumor lysate formed the vaccine. Overall study findings and caveats: No direct clonality-survival link was found; a diverse polyclonal response may matter.

PBMC sampling occurred before vaccination, two weeks after the third dose, and at progression. The protocol was immunoSEQ multiplex PCR, while the TCRdb copy is restricted to in-frame clones and leaves out a portion. The sample includes 93,000 or so clones, about 80% of them seen just once. The CDR3 has 14 amino acids. Germline CDR1 and CDR2: SGHRS and YFSETQ. With V trimmed by 4 bases and J by 9 bases, 10 bases remained unmatched. In the case of this clone: Its antigen remains unidentified.

The receptor comes from a human donor with glioblastoma. The V gene is TRBV5-1, the J gene TRBJ2-7; TRBD2 matches at 10 bases. Sequencing used blood, obtained before dendritic cell vaccination. The DNA of the CDR3 is TGCGCCAGCAGCCCACTAGCGGGGCAAGGCTGGCAGTACTTC. Its protein product is CASSPLAGQGWQYF.